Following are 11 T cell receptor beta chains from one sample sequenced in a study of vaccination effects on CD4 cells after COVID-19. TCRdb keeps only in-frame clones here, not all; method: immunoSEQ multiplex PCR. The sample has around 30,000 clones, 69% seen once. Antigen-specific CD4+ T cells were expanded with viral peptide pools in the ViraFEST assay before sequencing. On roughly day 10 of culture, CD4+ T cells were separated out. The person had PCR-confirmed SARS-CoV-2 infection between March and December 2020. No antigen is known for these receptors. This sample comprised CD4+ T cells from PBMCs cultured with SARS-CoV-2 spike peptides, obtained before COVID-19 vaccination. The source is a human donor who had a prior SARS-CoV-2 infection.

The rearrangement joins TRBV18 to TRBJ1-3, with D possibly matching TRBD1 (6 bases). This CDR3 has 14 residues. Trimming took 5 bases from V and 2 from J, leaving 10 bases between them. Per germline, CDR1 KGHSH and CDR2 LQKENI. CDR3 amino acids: CASSAQGAGNTIYF. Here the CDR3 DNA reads TGTGCCAGCTCAGCACAGGGAGCTGGAAACACCATATATTTT.

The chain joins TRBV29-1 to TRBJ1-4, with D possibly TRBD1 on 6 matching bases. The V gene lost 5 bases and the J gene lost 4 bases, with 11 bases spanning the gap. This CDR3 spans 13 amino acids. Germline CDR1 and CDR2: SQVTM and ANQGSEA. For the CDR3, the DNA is TGCAGCGTTACAGGGTCGGATAATGAAAAACTGTTTTTT. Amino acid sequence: CSVTGSDNEKLFF.

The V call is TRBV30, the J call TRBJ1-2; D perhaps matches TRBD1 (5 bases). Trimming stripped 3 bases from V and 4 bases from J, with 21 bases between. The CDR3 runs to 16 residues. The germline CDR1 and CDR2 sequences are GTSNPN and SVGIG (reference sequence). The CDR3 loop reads CAWSSPLGTGSYGYTF. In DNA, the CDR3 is TGTGCCTGGAGCTCCCCCCTCGGGACGGGTTCCTATGGCTACACCTTC.

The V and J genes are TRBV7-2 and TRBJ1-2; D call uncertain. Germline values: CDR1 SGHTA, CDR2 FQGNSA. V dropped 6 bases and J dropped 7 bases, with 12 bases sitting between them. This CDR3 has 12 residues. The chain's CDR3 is CASSPIKGGYTF. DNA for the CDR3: TGTGCCAGCAGTCCAATCAAAGGTGGCTACACCTTC.

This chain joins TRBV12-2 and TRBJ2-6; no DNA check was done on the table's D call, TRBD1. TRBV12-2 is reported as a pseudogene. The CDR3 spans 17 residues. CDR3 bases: TGTGCAAGTCGTCGACAGGGCCTAGGCGACGGGGCCAACGTCCTGACTTTC. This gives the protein CASRRQGLGDGANVLTF.

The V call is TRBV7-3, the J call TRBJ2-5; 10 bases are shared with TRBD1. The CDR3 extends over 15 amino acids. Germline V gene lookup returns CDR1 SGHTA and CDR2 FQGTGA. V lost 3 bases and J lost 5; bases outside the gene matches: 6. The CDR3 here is CASSFRGTGEETQYF. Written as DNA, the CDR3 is TGTGCCAGCAGCTTTAGGGGGACAGGGGAGGAGACCCAGTACTTC.

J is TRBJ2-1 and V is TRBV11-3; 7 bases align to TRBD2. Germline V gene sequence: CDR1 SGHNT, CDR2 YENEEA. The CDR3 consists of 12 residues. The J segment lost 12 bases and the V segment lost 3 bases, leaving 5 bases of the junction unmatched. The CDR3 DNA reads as TGTGCCAGCAGCTTCCGACTAGCTTGGCAGTTCTTC. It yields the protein CASSFRLAWQFF.

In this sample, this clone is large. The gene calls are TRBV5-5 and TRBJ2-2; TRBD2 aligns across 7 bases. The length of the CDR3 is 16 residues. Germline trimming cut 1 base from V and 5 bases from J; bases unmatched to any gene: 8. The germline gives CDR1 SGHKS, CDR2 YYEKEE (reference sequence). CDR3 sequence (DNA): TGTGCCAGCAGCTTGAGGTTAGCGGGTGGTACCGGGGAGCTGTTTTTT. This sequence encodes CASSLRLAGGTGELFF. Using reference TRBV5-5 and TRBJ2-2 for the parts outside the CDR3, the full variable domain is DAGVTQSPTHLIKTRGQQVTLRCSPISGHKSVSWYQQVLGQGPQFIFQYYEKEERGRGNFPDRFSARQFPNYSSELNVNALLLGDSALYLCASSLRLAGGTGELFFGEGSRLTVL.

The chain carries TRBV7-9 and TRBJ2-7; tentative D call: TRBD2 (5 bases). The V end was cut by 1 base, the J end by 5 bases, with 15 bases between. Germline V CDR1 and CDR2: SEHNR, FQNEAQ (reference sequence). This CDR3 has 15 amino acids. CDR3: CASSLGDYRPHEQYF. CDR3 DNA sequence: TGTGCCAGCAGCTTAGGTGACTACCGACCTCACGAGCAGTACTTC.

The CDR3 DNA follows: TGTGCCAGCAGCTTATCGGTGGATAATACGCAGTATTTT. Protein product: CASSLSVDNTQYF. The V call is TRBV7-8, the J call TRBJ2-3; no reliable D call. Germline CDR1 is SGHVS and CDR2 is FQNEAQ. The CDR3 is 13 residues long. Trimming stripped 2 bases from V and 7 bases from J, with 10 bases between.

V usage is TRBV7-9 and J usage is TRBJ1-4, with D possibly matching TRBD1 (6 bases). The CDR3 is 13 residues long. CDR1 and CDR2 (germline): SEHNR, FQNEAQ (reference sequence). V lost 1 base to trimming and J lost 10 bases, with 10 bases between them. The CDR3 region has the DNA TGTGCCAGCAGCTTAGAAGGAGGGGGAAAACTGTTTTTT. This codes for CASSLEGGGKLFF.